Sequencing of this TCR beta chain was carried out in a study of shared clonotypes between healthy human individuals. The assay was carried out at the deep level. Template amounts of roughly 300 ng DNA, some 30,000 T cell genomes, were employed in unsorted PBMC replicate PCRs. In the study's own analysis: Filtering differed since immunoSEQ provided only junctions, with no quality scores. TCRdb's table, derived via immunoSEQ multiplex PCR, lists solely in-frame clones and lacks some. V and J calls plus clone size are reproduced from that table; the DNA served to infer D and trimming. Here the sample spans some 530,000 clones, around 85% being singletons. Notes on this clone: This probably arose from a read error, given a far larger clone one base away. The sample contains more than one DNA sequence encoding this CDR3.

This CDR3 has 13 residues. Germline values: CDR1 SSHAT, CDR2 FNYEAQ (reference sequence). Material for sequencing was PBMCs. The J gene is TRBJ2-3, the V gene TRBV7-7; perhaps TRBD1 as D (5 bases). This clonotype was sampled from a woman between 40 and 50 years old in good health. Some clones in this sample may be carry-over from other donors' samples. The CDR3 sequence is CASSQDSTDTQYF. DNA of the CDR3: TGTGCAAGCAGCCAAGACAGTACAGATACGCAGTATTTT.